These 19 T cell receptor beta chains originate from one sample sequenced in a study of blood T cell repertoires in COVID-19. The assay was immunoSEQ multiplex PCR, and TCRdb's table has in-frame clones only and misses some. The data contain about 62,000 clones, roughly 89% of them singletons. Material for sequencing was peripheral blood. The source is an elderly woman with acute or convalescent COVID-19.

CDR3 region: CAWSYEGQGGYTF. The CDR3 coding sequence is TGTGCCTGGAGTTACGAGGGACAGGGGGGCTACACCTTC. The rearrangement joins TRBV30 to TRBJ1-2; TRBD1 aligns across 10 bases. The ends lost 2 bases at V and 8 bases at J; junction bases unmatched: 5. Germline loops: CDR1 GTSNPN, CDR2 SVGIG (reference sequence). The CDR3 runs 13 residues. Full variable domain (remainder filled in from reference TRBV30 and TRBJ1-2): SQTIHQWPATLVQPVGSPLSLECTVEGTSNPNLYWYRQAAGRGLQLLFYSVGIGQISSEVPQNLSASRPQDRQFILSSKKLLLSDSGFYLCAWSYEGQGGYTFGSGTRLTVV.

V is TRBV4-2 and J is TRBJ2-7, with a possible D match to TRBD2 (5 bases). V was clipped by 4 bases and J by 0 bases, with 13 bases between them. Germline CDR1 LGHNA, CDR2 YNFKEQ. This CDR3 comprises 15 residues. The CDR3 bases are TGTGCCAGCAGCCCCGGAGGCGGTTTCTCCTACGAGCAGTACTTC. Translated: CASSPGGGFSYEQYF.

This clone was recorded once. The chain couples TRBV27 to TRBJ2-3, with a tentative D call TRBD2 (7 bases). V gave up 1 base and J gave up 6 bases, with 23 bases separating them. The CDR3 covers 18 residues. Germline loops: CDR1 MNHEY, CDR2 SMNVEV (reference sequence). CDR3 nucleotides: TGTGCCAGCAGTTTATTTGGTCGGGGGGCTGTCCCGTCGGATACGCAGTATTTT. Translation gives CASSLFGRGAVPSDTQYF.

J is TRBJ2-7 and V is TRBV5-1, with 10 bases that match TRBD1. Germline V gene sequence: CDR1 SGHRS, CDR2 YFSETQ. This CDR3 has 14 amino acids. V trimming: 4 bases; J trimming: 1 base; junction bases outside the gene matches: 2. The CDR3 DNA follows: TGCGCCAGCAGCAAGGGACAGGGGTCCTACGAGCAGTACTTC. Translating gives CASSKGQGSYEQYF.

V usage is TRBV7-9 and J usage is TRBJ2-1; TRBD2 aligns across 7 bases. CDR3 length: 15 amino acids. The V gene's germline CDR1 is SEHNR and CDR2 FQNEAQ (reference sequence). V shed 5 bases, J shed 4 bases, and the junction held 8 bases outside the gene matches. CDR3 protein: CASSTRGGPYNEQFF. DNA for the CDR3: TGTGCCAGCAGCACGCGGGGAGGGCCATACAATGAGCAGTTCTTC.

This clone came up a few times. This CDR3 reads CASSLGTPSTDTQYF. In DNA form, the CDR3 reads TGTGCCAGCAGCTTAGGGACACCCAGCACAGATACGCAGTATTTT. The rearrangement uses TRBV7-2 and TRBJ2-3, with D maybe TRBD1 (5 bases). The germline V gene has CDR1 SGHTA and CDR2 FQGNSA. Trimming took off 1 base at V and 0 bases at J, with 8 bases between the two ends. The CDR3 consists of 15 residues.

The chain links TRBV27 to TRBJ1-2, with 7 bases lining up with TRBD1. This CDR3 is 14 amino acids long. Unmatched junction bases numbered 7, after V lost 6 bases and J lost 3 bases. The V gene's germline CDR1 is MNHEY and CDR2 SMNVEV (reference sequence). CDR3 coding DNA: TGTGCCAGCAGCCCCATGGGACAGTACTATGGCTACACCTTC. Residues: CASSPMGQYYGYTF.

The CDR3 spells CASSFPAGGNTEAFF. CDR3 DNA: TGTGCCAGCAGCTTCCCGGCCGGAGGGAACACTGAAGCTTTCTTT. The genes are TRBV5-6 and TRBJ1-1; D remains ambiguous. The CDR3 is made up of 15 amino acids. The V gene's germline CDR1 is SGHDT and CDR2 YYEEEE. Trimming cost V 2 bases and J 1 base, with 12 bases left between them.

This clone was recorded once. The V gene is TRBV5-1, the J gene TRBJ1-4, with D unclear. The germline V and J ends were trimmed by 3 bases and 6 bases, with 18 bases remaining between them. This CDR3 has 16 amino acids. Per germline, CDR1 SGHRS and CDR2 YFSETQ. The CDR3 is CASSWRSAGVDEKLFF. CDR3 nucleotide sequence: TGCGCCAGCAGCTGGCGGTCGGCGGGAGTGGATGAAAAACTGTTTTTT.

This chain joins TRBV5-1 and TRBJ2-3, with 7 bases that match TRBD1. Losses at the gene ends were 2 bases for V and 0 bases for J; bases not matched to a gene: 9. CDR3 length: 17 amino acids. Germline assignment: CDR1 SGHRS and CDR2 YFSETQ. The DNA of the CDR3 is TGCGCCAGCAGCTTCTCCCCCGAGGGGGCTAGCACAGATACGCAGTATTTT. Its protein product is CASSFSPEGASTDTQYF.

The gene calls are TRBV6-4 and TRBJ2-7; TRBD2 might be the D (6 bases). Germline CDR1 MRHNA, CDR2 SNTAGT. The CDR3 runs 14 residues. Trimming left V 7 bases short and J 6 bases short, with 19 bases between. The DNA of the CDR3 is TGTGCCAGCACGGTTGTTGGTAGCGGTATCGAGCAGTACTTC. This translates into CASTVVGSGIEQYF.

This chain links TRBV6-5 with TRBJ1-6; D is unclear. This CDR3 contains 16 residues. V was cut by 2 bases and J by 6 bases, with 14 bases left in between. From germline, CDR1 is MNHEY and CDR2 SVGAGI. The CDR3 region has the DNA TGTGCCAGCAGTTACCTCTCCACTCGGAGTAATTCACCCCTCCACTTT. Amino acid sequence: CASSYLSTRSNSPLHF.

In regard to this clone: The junction differs from germline at one of its ends, possibly a read error. The genes are TRBV29-1 and TRBJ1-1; possibly TRBD1 for D (5 bases). The CDR3 spans 15 residues. The germline V gene encodes CDR1 SQVTM and CDR2 ANQGSEA. The CDR3 bases are TGCAGCGCTGAACGCCTTAACGGGGGTTTCACTGAAGCTTTCTTT. This codes for CSAERLNGGFTEAFF.

The genes are TRBV19 and TRBJ1-5, with a tentative D call TRBD1 (6 bases). Trimming pared 3 bases from V and 8 bases from J, leaving 11 bases between. Germline V gene data show CDR1 as LNHDA and CDR2 as SQIVND (reference sequence). This CDR3 spans 13 amino acids. The CDR3 bases are TGTGCCAGTAGTATCAGGGGTAGGGAGCCCCAGCATTTT. Protein: CASSIRGREPQHF.

J is TRBJ2-6 and V is TRBV5-4; D unclear. Between the trimmed V and J ends, which lost 2 bases and 0 bases, there was a span of 9 bases. In germline, CDR1 is SGHNT, CDR2 YYREEE (reference sequence). The CDR3 runs 16 residues. Written as DNA, the CDR3 is TGTGCCAGCAGCTTACTGTCCCGCTCTGGGGCCAACGTCCTGACTTTC. It codes for CASSLLSRSGANVLTF.

The V call is TRBV5-1, the J call TRBJ1-1; D remains unclear. This CDR3 contains 15 residues. The ends were cut back, 0 bases at V and 0 bases at J, with 9 bases in the middle. Per germline, CDR1 SGHRS and CDR2 YFSETQ. CDR3 DNA sequence: TGCGCCAGCAGCTTGGTTGCCGGGGTGAACACTGAAGCTTTCTTT. Translation: CASSLVAGVNTEAFF.

This clone was observed once. The chain is built from TRBV3-1 (or the pseudogene TRBV3-2) and TRBJ1-3; 7 bases align to TRBD1. V shed 0 bases and J 5 bases; nucleotides not matched to a gene: 7. The germline V gene encodes CDR1 LGHDT and CDR2 YNNKEL (reference sequence). CDR3 length: 16 residues. The CDR3 DNA reads as TGTGCCAGCAGCCAAGATCAAGGGACAGCCCGAAACACCATATATTTT. This encodes CASSQDQGTARNTIYF.

V gene TRBV6-5 combines with J gene TRBJ1-6; D perhaps matches TRBD1 (5 bases). Looked up from germline, CDR1 is MNHEY and CDR2 is SVGAGI. The CDR3 has 16 amino acids. Trimming removed 3 bases from V and 0 bases from J, with 9 bases in between. CDR3 sequence reads: CASSYRGFSYNSPLHF. CDR3 in DNA: TGTGCCAGCAGTTATAGGGGTTTCTCCTATAATTCACCCCTCCACTTT.

The rearrangement links TRBV21-1 to TRBJ2-1; the tabulated D call, TRBD2, remains unverified against the DNA. TRBV21-1 represents a pseudogene. This CDR3 contains 16 residues. The CDR3 coding sequence is TGTGCCAGCAGCAGACTAGCGGGGGGCTCTCACAATGAGCAGTTCTTC. Residues: CASSRLAGGSHNEQFF.